These 24 T cell receptor beta chains were all obtained from the same sample, sequenced in a study of blood T cell repertoires in COVID-19 (dated by TCRdb to about 2020). The library was built by means of the immunoSEQ multiplex PCR assay. TCRdb mirrors the immuneACCESS table, restricted to in-frame sequences. Some clones are absent from its copies; in checked studies, under half trace to an unresolved V gene, and the reason for the others is unknown. The sample table contains around 170,000 clones; only one count was recorded for around 83% of them. The top ten clonotypes cover less than 3.5% of the sample. Sequenced: peripheral blood. The receptors stem from a young woman with active or convalescent COVID-19.

The chain combines TRBV29-1 with TRBJ1-5, with D tentatively TRBD1 (6 bases). Germline V gene sequence: CDR1 SQVTM, CDR2 ANQGSEA. CDR3 length equals 15 residues. Trimming removed 5 bases at V and 5 bases at J, with 19 bases between. CDR3 residues: CSVSTSRGSDQPQHF. CDR3 coding DNA: TGCAGCGTTTCTACGTCAAGGGGGAGCGATCAGCCCCAGCATTTT.

The rearrangement links TRBV5-8 to TRBJ1-1; TRBD1 matches 7 bases. This CDR3 comprises 14 residues. Per germline, CDR1 SGHTS and CDR2 YDEGEE. V shed 2 bases and J 4 bases; nucleotides not matched to a gene: 5. The CDR3 is CASSLGGAATEAFF. The CDR3 bases are TGTGCCAGCAGCTTAGGGGGCGCAGCCACTGAAGCTTTCTTT. The whole variable domain, filled in from reference TRBV5-8 and TRBJ1-1, reads EAGVTQSPTHLIKTRGQQATLRCSPISGHTSVYWYQQALGLGLQFLLWYDEGEERNRGNFPPRFSGRQFPNYSSELNVNALELEDSALYLCASSLGGAATEAFFGQGTRLTVV.

This clone was detected only a few times. This CDR3 is CASSLRQGGNQPQHF. As DNA, the CDR3 is TGTGCCAGCAGTCTCCGACAGGGCGGCAATCAGCCCCAGCATTTT. This sequence joins TRBV27 and TRBJ1-5; 7 bases map to TRBD1. Trimming cost V 5 bases and J 2 bases; bases outside gene matches: 6. The germline gives CDR1 MNHEY, CDR2 SMNVEV (reference sequence). CDR3 length: 15 residues.

The chain is built from TRBV11-3 and TRBJ2-1; 7 bases are a match to TRBD2. CDR1 and CDR2 (germline): SGHNT, YENEEA. Trimming at V came to 1 base and at J to 4 bases, leaving 16 bases not matched to a gene. The length of the CDR3 is 19 residues. In DNA form, the CDR3 reads TGTGCCAGCAGCTTAGGGCGGTGGTTGGGGGGGACCCAATACAATGAGCAGTTCTTC. Its translation: CASSLGRWLGGTQYNEQFF.

V gene TRBV29-1 combines with J gene TRBJ1-2; the match to TRBD1 covers 8 bases. Looked up from germline, CDR1 is SQVTM and CDR2 is ANQGSEA. The length of the CDR3 is 15 residues. Trimming removed 5 bases from V and 8 bases from J; junction bases left unmatched: 16. CDR3 amino acids: CSVSSRVLTGEGYTF. CDR3 nucleotide sequence: TGCAGCGTTTCTTCCCGGGTCCTGACAGGGGAGGGCTACACCTTC.

The chain joins TRBV3-1 (or the pseudogene TRBV3-2) to TRBJ2-3, with 9 bases lining up with TRBD1. Germline assignment: CDR1 LGHDT and CDR2 YNNKEL (reference sequence). This CDR3 contains 18 residues. J gave up 2 bases and V 4 bases, and 13 bases lay outside the gene matches. CDR3 DNA: TGTGCCAGCAGCCCTACCCTGGGACAGGGCTTACCCACAGATACGCAGTATTTT. Its translation is CASSPTLGQGLPTDTQYF.

The DNA for the CDR3 is TGTGCCAGCCGGGGGGACCAGAGGAACACTGAAGCTTTCTTT. This sequence encodes CASRGDQRNTEAFF. The chain recombines TRBV11-3 with TRBJ1-1; D may be TRBD1 (5 bases). Germline CDR1 is SGHNT and CDR2 is YENEEA. The V and J ends lost 8 bases and 1 base respectively, with 14 bases between them. CDR3 length: 14 residues.

The genes are TRBV5-1 and TRBJ1-1, with 7 positions matching TRBD1. V trimming: 0 bases; J trimming: 4 bases; junction bases outside the gene matches: 9. Germline loops: CDR1 SGHRS, CDR2 YFSETQ. The CDR3 runs 16 residues. The CDR3 region has the DNA TGCGCCAGCAGCTTGGAACCGGACAGGAGCGGCACTGAAGCTTTCTTT. Its protein is CASSLEPDRSGTEAFF.

The chain couples TRBV7-2 to TRBJ1-1; D not certain. The CDR3 loop spans 15 amino acids. V was cut by 5 bases and J by 0 bases, with 13 bases left in between. Germline V gene sequence: CDR1 SGHTA, CDR2 FQGNSA. CDR3 in DNA: TGTGCCAGCAGCCTTAGCCGACTCATGAACACTGAAGCTTTCTTT. Amino acids: CASSLSRLMNTEAFF.

The J gene is TRBJ1-2, the V gene TRBV21-1; TRBD1 is taken as the D call from the table, unchecked against the DNA. TRBV21-1 is a recognized pseudogene. CDR3 length: 13 residues. The CDR3 DNA reads as TGTGCCAGCAGCCGCCGGGACAGGGGTGGCTACACCTTC. It is translated as CASSRRDRGGYTF.

The chain recombines TRBV5-6 with TRBJ2-1, with TRBD2 identical over 11 bases. Germline-derived CDR1 and CDR2 are SGHDT and YYEEEE. V trimming: 9 bases; J trimming: 4 bases; junction bases outside the gene matches: 3. The CDR3 has 13 residues. CDR3 in amino acids: CATTSGGYNEQFF. The CDR3 DNA follows: TGTGCCACTACTAGCGGGGGATACAATGAGCAGTTCTTC.

The V and J genes are TRBV2 and TRBJ1-1, with D possibly TRBD1 on 5 matching bases. This CDR3 comprises 15 residues. Looked up from germline, CDR1 is SNHLY and CDR2 is FYNNEI. The V end lost 5 bases, the J end lost 6 bases, and 19 bases lay between the germline ends. The CDR3: CASSLSGRLGAEAFF. The CDR3 DNA sequence: TGTGCCAGCAGTTTGAGTGGAAGATTAGGGGCTGAAGCTTTCTTT.

The gene calls are TRBV6-5 and TRBJ1-1; D gene ambiguous. V shed 6 bases and J shed 1 base, with 9 bases lying between them. The CDR3 has 13 residues. Germline V gene data show CDR1 as MNHEY and CDR2 as SVGAGI. Written as DNA, the CDR3 is TGTGCCAGCAGACGACACCCGAACACTGAAGCTTTCTTT. Protein product: CASRRHPNTEAFF.

The chain is built from TRBV29-1 and TRBJ2-7; the D gene is possibly TRBD1 (6 bases). Germline V CDR1 and CDR2: SQVTM, ANQGSEA. The CDR3 consists of 15 residues. V lost 4 bases to trimming and J lost 3 bases, with 19 bases between them. The CDR3 DNA reads as TGCAGCGTTGGAGTCTACGGGACACGCCGCTACGAGCAGTACTTC. This gives the protein CSVGVYGTRRYEQYF.

In its sample, this clone was seen a few times. The chain employs TRBV2 and TRBJ1-1, with 9 positions matching TRBD1. V lost 6 bases, J lost 5 bases, and 7 bases stayed unmatched. Germline V gene sequence: CDR1 SNHLY, CDR2 FYNNEI. CDR3 size: 14 residues. The CDR3 nucleotides read TGTGCCAGCAGGGAGACAGGGGGGAAAACTGAAGCTTTCTTT. This gives the protein CASRETGGKTEAFF.

The genes are TRBV18 and TRBJ1-6; D unresolved. Trimming stripped 8 bases from V and 0 bases from J, with 8 bases between. The germline V gene has CDR1 KGHSH and CDR2 LQKENI. The CDR3 has 14 residues. CDR3 nucleotides: TGTGCCAGCACAGAGAGCTCCTATAATTCACCCCTCCACTTT. This codes for CASTESSYNSPLHF.

The CDR3 spells CASSLEPGVEKLFF. CDR3 nucleotides: TGCGCCAGCAGCTTGGAACCAGGGGTTGAAAAACTGTTTTTT. The V call is TRBV5-1, the J call TRBJ1-4, with a possible D match to TRBD1 (6 bases). The CDR3 is made up of 14 amino acids. The V and J ends lost 0 bases and 7 bases respectively, with 10 bases between them. Germline CDR1 is SGHRS and CDR2 is YFSETQ.

V gene TRBV13 combines with J gene TRBJ2-3; a possible D gene is TRBD2 (5 bases). Trimming pared 1 base from V and 0 bases from J, leaving 17 bases between. Germline V gives CDR1 PRHDT, CDR2 FYEKMQ (reference sequence). CDR3 length: 18 residues. In nucleotides, the CDR3 is TGTGCCAGCAGCTTAGTTCGCGGGTGGGGATTTAGCACAGATACGCAGTATTTT. Translating it yields CASSLVRGWGFSTDTQYF.

The sample holds one count of this clone. This chain uses TRBV27 with TRBJ2-5, with 9 bases that match TRBD1. V trimming: 5 bases; J trimming: 1 base; junction bases outside the gene matches: 2. This CDR3 spans 14 amino acids. Per the germline V gene, CDR1 is MNHEY and CDR2 is SMNVEV (reference sequence). The CDR3 loop reads CASSRDRVQETQYF. The CDR3 DNA reads as TGTGCCAGCAGTAGGGACAGGGTCCAAGAGACCCAGTACTTC.

V gene TRBV3-1 (or the pseudogene TRBV3-2) combines with J gene TRBJ1-2; D gene ambiguous. The germline V and J ends were trimmed by 0 bases and 0 bases, with 5 bases remaining between them. Germline loops: CDR1 LGHDT, CDR2 YNNKEL (reference sequence). CDR3 size: 14 residues. CDR3 coding DNA: TGTGCCAGCAGCCAAGATACAGCTAACTATGGCTACACCTTC. Translation gives CASSQDTANYGYTF.

The chain employs TRBV28 and TRBJ2-1; TRBD2 matches 11 bases. CDR3 length: 16 amino acids. After removal of 6 bases from V and 7 bases from J, the junction contained 11 bases not matched to a gene. Germline-derived CDR1 and CDR2 are MDHEN and SYDVKM. For the CDR3, the DNA is TGTGCCAGCAGCTACTTGGTAGCGGGAGGGCCAAATGAGCAGTTCTTC. Translated: CASSYLVAGGPNEQFF. The full variable domain, its missing parts supplied by reference TRBV28 and TRBJ2-1, is DVKVTQSSRYLVKRTGEKVFLECVQDMDHENMFWYRQDPGLGLRLIYFSYDVKMKEKGDIPEGYSVSREKKERFSLILESASTNQTSMYLCASSYLVAGGPNEQFFGPGTRLTVL.

The genes are TRBV6-6 and TRBJ1-1; D not resolved. The V end was cut by 0 bases, the J end by 8 bases, with 10 bases between. This CDR3 comprises 13 residues. The V gene's germline CDR1 is MNHNY and CDR2 SVGAGI (reference sequence). For the CDR3, the DNA is TGTGCCAGCAGTTACTCGAAGTCCAGGGAAGCTTTCTTT. Amino acid sequence: CASSYSKSREAFF.

The chain links TRBV18 to TRBJ2-7; D might be TRBD2 (5 bases). CDR3 length: 14 amino acids. Germline CDR1 reads KGHSH; CDR2 reads LQKENI. Trimming removed 3 bases at V and 2 bases at J, with 11 bases between. The CDR3: CASSPRAGAYEQYF. The DNA of the CDR3 is TGTGCCAGCTCACCGAGGGCCGGGGCCTACGAGCAGTACTTC.

This chain uses TRBV5-4 with TRBJ2-7, with D tentatively TRBD1 (6 bases). Per germline, CDR1 SGHNT and CDR2 YYREEE (reference sequence). The V end was cut by 3 bases, the J end by 7 bases, with 11 bases between. The CDR3 is made up of 12 amino acids. CDR3 bases: TGTGCCAGCAGCTGGGACAACGGGGAGCAGTACTTC. The encoded protein is CASSWDNGEQYF.